One and the same sample provided the 29 T cell receptor beta chains below, sequenced in a study of shared clonotypes between healthy human individuals. The repertoire was sequenced with immunoSEQ multiplex PCR; TCRdb's copy has only in-frame clones and lacks some. The table lists roughly 1,100,000 clones, about 80% of them singletons. Source material: memory CD4+ T cells sorted from blood. Subset defined: CD45RA-negative fraction. The origin of the receptors is a man in his late teens or twenties in good health.

The V and J genes are TRBV6-6 and TRBJ2-5, with 7 nucleotides matching TRBD1. CDR3 length equals 13 residues. Per germline, CDR1 MNHNY and CDR2 SVGAGI (reference sequence). V shed 8 bases and J 4 bases; nucleotides not matched to a gene: 7. The CDR3 spells CASHTGVTETQYF. The CDR3 DNA sequence: TGTGCCAGCCACACAGGGGTGACAGAGACCCAGTACTTC.

This clone has a handful of counts. The sample carries other DNA sequences with the same CDR3. The chain couples TRBV28 to TRBJ1-1; 7 positions match TRBD1. Germline V gene lookup returns CDR1 MDHEN and CDR2 SYDVKM. Trimming at V came to 5 bases and at J to 11 bases, leaving 5 bases not matched to a gene. The CDR3 is 11 amino acids. In DNA form, the CDR3 reads TGTGCCAGCAGTCCCAGGGGGGGGGCTTTCTTT. Translation: CASSPRGGAFF.

The chain employs TRBV28 and TRBJ2-5; 8 positions agree with TRBD1. Germline V gives CDR1 MDHEN, CDR2 SYDVKM. The junction had 5 bases not matched to a gene; V was cut back by 3 bases and J by 8 bases. The CDR3 totals 13 residues. CDR3 DNA: TGTGCCAGCAGTTTTAGGACAGGGTACACCCAGTACTTC. Amino acid sequence: CASSFRTGYTQYF.

V usage is TRBV5-1 and J usage is TRBJ2-7, with D tentatively TRBD1 (5 bases). The V end was cut by 3 bases, the J end by 6 bases, with 13 bases between. Germline V gene lookup returns CDR1 SGHRS and CDR2 YFSETQ. This CDR3 has 13 residues. The CDR3 here is CASSSGQGFEQYF. As DNA, the CDR3 is TGCGCCAGCAGCTCCGGGCAGGGTTTCGAGCAGTACTTC.

The CDR3 here is CASSPGTGVPYEQYF. CDR3 DNA sequence: TGTGCCAGCAGTCCCGGGACAGGGGTCCCCTACGAGCAGTACTTC. The chain has TRBV28 and TRBJ2-7; TRBD1 matches 10 bases. CDR3 size: 15 residues. The V gene end was trimmed by 5 bases and the J gene end by 2 bases; junction bases not matched to a gene: 6. The germline V gene has CDR1 MDHEN and CDR2 SYDVKM.

V usage is TRBV6-5 and J usage is TRBJ1-6; 10 bases match TRBD1. This CDR3 contains 14 residues. Germline V gives CDR1 MNHEY, CDR2 SVGAGI. After removal of 4 bases from V and 9 bases from J, the junction contained 3 bases not matched to a gene. CDR3: CASSFGTGVSPLHF. The CDR3 region has the DNA TGTGCCAGCAGTTTTGGGACAGGGGTTTCACCCCTCCACTTT.

The chain carries TRBV5-4 and TRBJ2-3, with 10 bases aligning to TRBD1. Unmatched junction bases numbered 6, after V lost 4 bases and J lost 4 bases. CDR1 is SGHNT and CDR2 is YYREEE in the germline V gene (reference sequence). The CDR3 spans 15 residues. CDR3 sequence reads: CASSPGTGESDTQYF. In DNA, the CDR3 is TGTGCCAGCAGCCCCGGGACAGGGGAGTCAGATACGCAGTATTTT. The entire variable domain, with the rest obtained from reference TRBV5-4 and TRBJ2-3, is as follows: ETGVTQSPTHLIKTRGQQVTLRCSSQSGHNTVSWYQQALGQGPQFIFQYYREEENGRGNFPPRFSGLQFPNYSSELNVNALELDDSALYLCASSPGTGESDTQYFGPGTRLTVL.

This sequence joins TRBV19 and TRBJ2-3; D may match TRBD1 or TRBD2 (6 bases each). V lost 8 bases to trimming and J lost 2 bases, with 11 bases between them. The CDR3 contains 13 residues. Germline CDR1 LNHDA, CDR2 SQIVND (reference sequence). The CDR3 reads CASSGAVTDTQYF. CDR3 nucleotides: TGTGCCAGTTCGGGGGCGGTCACAGATACGCAGTATTTT.

This chain connects TRBV10-2 to TRBJ2-1, with TRBD2 identical over 9 bases. CDR1 and CDR2 from the germline V gene are WSHSY and SAAADI. The CDR3 has 15 residues. V lost 1 base, J lost 6 bases, and 4 bases stayed unmatched. CDR3 sequence: CASSEYETSGNEQFF. CDR3 nucleotide sequence: TGCGCCAGCAGTGAGTATGAGACTAGCGGCAATGAGCAGTTCTTC.

V and J are TRBV5-5 and TRBJ2-7, with D tentatively TRBD1 or TRBD2 (6 bases each). CDR3 length equals 15 residues. With 4 bases removed from V and 2 bases from J, the gap between germline ends came to 16 bases. Germline CDR1 and CDR2: SGHKS and YYEKEE (reference sequence). The CDR3: CASSRQVGEAYEQYF. In DNA form, the CDR3 reads TGTGCCAGCAGCAGACAGGTGGGGGAGGCCTACGAGCAGTACTTC.

The chain couples TRBV5-8 to TRBJ2-1, with TRBD2 matching over 8 bases. Germline assignment: CDR1 SGHTS and CDR2 YDEGEE. Trimming at V came to 3 bases and at J to 8 bases, leaving 16 bases not matched to a gene. This CDR3 is 17 amino acids long. The CDR3 loop reads CASSSRFGSGSYDEQFF. The CDR3 bases are TGTGCCAGCAGCTCCCGCTTCGGCAGCGGGAGTTATGATGAGCAGTTCTTC.

V gene TRBV28 combines with J gene TRBJ2-3; unclear D gene. V was clipped by 6 bases and J by 0 bases, with 13 bases between them. This CDR3 has 15 amino acids. The germline CDR1 and CDR2 sequences are MDHEN and SYDVKM. The CDR3 DNA is TGTGCCAGCAGCCCCTTCTGGAATAGCACAGATACGCAGTATTTT. It specifies CASSPFWNSTDTQYF.

The chain has TRBV29-1 and TRBJ2-5; 8 nucleotides match TRBD2. With V trimmed by 7 bases and J by 1 base, 8 bases remained unmatched. CDR1 SQVTM and CDR2 ANQGSEA come from the germline V gene. The CDR3 sequence is 14 residues long. The CDR3 bases are TGCAGCGCCACCGGGACTAGGGGCCAAGAGACCCAGTACTTC. It yields the protein CSATGTRGQETQYF.

The chain uses TRBV7-2 and TRBJ1-1; unclear D gene. V lost 4 bases, J lost 3 bases, and 9 bases lay in between. This CDR3 comprises 13 residues. Germline V gives CDR1 SGHTA, CDR2 FQGNSA. The CDR3 loop is CASSYTWDTEAFF. The CDR3 DNA is TGTGCCAGCAGCTATACCTGGGACACTGAAGCTTTCTTT.

This rearrangement joins TRBV25-1 to TRBJ1-6; D is unclear. Deletions cut 1 base from V and 7 bases from J, with 5 bases between. This CDR3 spans 13 amino acids. Germline V gene data show CDR1 as MGHDK and CDR2 as SYGVNS. CDR3: CASSELVNSPLHF. The CDR3 bases are TGTGCCAGCAGTGAATTAGTGAATTCACCCCTCCACTTT.

The chain employs TRBV10-3 and TRBJ2-7, with D possibly matching TRBD2 (6 bases). Trimming stripped 0 bases from V and 6 bases from J, with 6 bases between. The germline gives CDR1 ENHRY, CDR2 SYGVKD. The CDR3 has 12 residues. CDR3 residues: CAISESGGEQYF. The CDR3 DNA reads as TGTGCCATCAGTGAGTCGGGGGGCGAGCAGTACTTC.

J is TRBJ1-5 and V is TRBV7-8; D not certain. The germline gives CDR1 SGHVS, CDR2 FQNEAQ. This CDR3 has 16 amino acids. V shed 1 base and J shed 1 base, with 11 bases lying between them. The DNA for the CDR3 is TGTGCCAGCAGCTTAGGGCTATTAGACAGCAATCAGCCCCAGCATTTT. Translation: CASSLGLLDSNQPQHF. Looking up the rest from reference TRBV7-8 and TRBJ1-5 gives the full variable domain: GAGVSQSPRYKVAKRGQDVALRCDPISGHVSLFWYQQALGQGPEFLTYFQNEAQLDKSGLPSDRFFAERPEGSVSTLKIQRTQQEDSAVYLCASSLGLLDSNQPQHFGDGTRLSIL.

The gene calls are TRBV11-3 and TRBJ2-1, with unresolved D. V was pared by 5 bases and J by 0 bases, with 11 bases between. The CDR3 length is 15 residues. Germline-derived CDR1 and CDR2 are SGHNT and YENEEA. For the CDR3, the DNA is TGTGCCAGCAGCCCCCGGCTGGGCTCCTACAATGAGCAGTTCTTC. Its translation is CASSPRLGSYNEQFF.

Comment on this clone: The same CDR3 also results from other DNA sequences found in this sample. The V call is TRBV30, the J call TRBJ1-1; D ambiguous. Per the germline V gene, CDR1 is GTSNPN and CDR2 is SVGIG (reference sequence). CDR3 length: 12 residues. The V end was cut by 0 bases, the J end by 5 bases, with 7 bases between. The CDR3 nucleotides read TGTGCCTGGAGTGTAGAACGGACTGAAGCTTTCTTT. Translation gives CAWSVERTEAFF.

The chain carries TRBV5-1 and TRBJ1-4; TRBD1 might be the D (5 bases). In germline, CDR1 is SGHRS, CDR2 YFSETQ. The length of the CDR3 is 15 residues. Trimming removed 4 bases at V and 3 bases at J, with 13 bases between. CDR3 nucleotide sequence: TGCGCCAGCAGCCCTATCTTGGGACCTAATGAAAAACTGTTTTTT. Translating gives CASSPILGPNEKLFF. The variable domain in full, with the rest retrieved from reference TRBV5-1 and TRBJ1-4, is KAGVTQTPRYLIKTRGQQVTLSCSPISGHRSVSWYQQTPGQGLQFLFEYFSETQRNKGNFPGRFSGRQFSNSRSEMNVSTLELGDSALYLCASSPILGPNEKLFFGSGTQLSVL.

Points on this clone: The same CDR3 arises from other DNA sequences in this sample as well. The V gene is TRBV27, the J gene TRBJ1-4; no firm D call. Germline values: CDR1 MNHEY, CDR2 SMNVEV (reference sequence). With 5 bases removed from V and 3 bases from J, the gap between germline ends came to 4 bases. This CDR3 is 12 amino acids long. The CDR3 nucleotides are TGTGCCAGCAGTGCGCCTAATGAAAAACTGTTTTTT. Its translation: CASSAPNEKLFF.

The genes are TRBV5-1 and TRBJ1-1, with D possibly matching TRBD1 (6 bases). The CDR3 has 14 amino acids. CDR1 is SGHRS, CDR2 YFSETQ, per germline. The germline V and J ends were trimmed by 5 bases and 1 base, with 12 bases remaining between them. As DNA, the CDR3 is TGCGCCAGCAGAGTCGGACAGAAGAACACTGAAGCTTTCTTT. The encoded protein is CASRVGQKNTEAFF.

The chain is built from TRBV6-6 and TRBJ2-4; D ambiguous. CDR3 length: 15 residues. The germline V and J ends were trimmed by 7 bases and 0 bases, with 13 bases remaining between them. CDR1 is MNHNY and CDR2 is SVGAGI in the germline V gene (reference sequence). The CDR3 protein is CASIASERAKNIQYF. The CDR3 DNA is TGTGCCAGCATTGCGTCGGAAAGAGCCAAAAACATTCAGTACTTC.

The chain couples TRBV10-3 to TRBJ2-5, with 8 bases that match TRBD1. This CDR3 is built from 15 residues. V lost 8 bases and J lost 2; bases outside the gene matches: 10. Germline assignment: CDR1 ENHRY and CDR2 SYGVKD. Here the CDR3 reads CAIDGQGGGQETQYF. The CDR3 DNA reads TGTGCCATCGACGGACAGGGTGGGGGACAAGAGACCCAGTACTTC.

The sample holds a few counts of this clone. The chain employs TRBV2 and TRBJ2-7, with a possible D match to TRBD1 (5 bases). Germline CDR1 is SNHLY and CDR2 is FYNNEI. The CDR3 has 13 amino acids. The germline V and J ends were trimmed by 3 bases and 6 bases, with 12 bases remaining between them. Here the CDR3 DNA reads TGTGCCAGCAGTGACAGGGTGCGGCTCGAGCAGTACTTC. It is translated as CASSDRVRLEQYF.

As to this clone: Sequence at one end of the junction differs from germline and may be a read error. The chain has TRBV6-1 and TRBJ2-4; maybe TRBD1 (6 bases). The CDR3 loop spans 14 amino acids. Germline V gene lookup returns CDR1 MNHNS and CDR2 SASEGT. CDR3 region: CASREGGAKNIQYF. For the CDR3, the DNA is TGTGCCAGCCGTGAAGGGGGAGCCAAAAACATTCAGTACTTC.

The V and J genes are TRBV19 and TRBJ2-5; 7 bases line up with TRBD1. The junction had 15 bases not matched to a gene; V was cut back by 1 base and J by 4 bases. The germline gives CDR1 LNHDA, CDR2 SQIVND (reference sequence). The CDR3 has 18 amino acids. The CDR3 protein is CASSIGSGKRGRVETQYF. CDR3 DNA: TGTGCCAGTAGTATAGGGAGTGGGAAAAGGGGGCGCGTAGAGACCCAGTACTTC.

There are a few counts of this clone. This chain uses TRBV6-1 with TRBJ2-5, with D possibly called TRBD1 or TRBD2 (6 bases each). The CDR3 sequence is 13 residues long. The V gene lost 9 bases and the J gene lost 4 bases, with 15 bases spanning the gap. Germline CDR1 is MNHNS and CDR2 is SASEGT. The CDR3 nucleotides are TGTGCCAGTACTCGGGGGCCGGGAGAGACCCAGTACTTC. Translating gives CASTRGPGETQYF.

This clone showed up just once. The chain carries TRBV5-1 and TRBJ2-7, with D perhaps TRBD1 (6 bases). The germline V gene encodes CDR1 SGHRS and CDR2 YFSETQ. This CDR3 is 14 amino acids long. V dropped 0 bases and J dropped 5 bases, with 12 bases sitting between them. CDR3 region: CASSLVQGLHEQYF. CDR3 nucleotide sequence: TGCGCCAGCAGCTTGGTTCAGGGGTTACACGAGCAGTACTTC. The complete variable domain, with remaining parts taken from reference TRBV5-1 and TRBJ2-7, reads KAGVTQTPRYLIKTRGQQVTLSCSPISGHRSVSWYQQTPGQGLQFLFEYFSETQRNKGNFPGRFSGRQFSNSRSEMNVSTLELGDSALYLCASSLVQGLHEQYFGPGTRLTVT.